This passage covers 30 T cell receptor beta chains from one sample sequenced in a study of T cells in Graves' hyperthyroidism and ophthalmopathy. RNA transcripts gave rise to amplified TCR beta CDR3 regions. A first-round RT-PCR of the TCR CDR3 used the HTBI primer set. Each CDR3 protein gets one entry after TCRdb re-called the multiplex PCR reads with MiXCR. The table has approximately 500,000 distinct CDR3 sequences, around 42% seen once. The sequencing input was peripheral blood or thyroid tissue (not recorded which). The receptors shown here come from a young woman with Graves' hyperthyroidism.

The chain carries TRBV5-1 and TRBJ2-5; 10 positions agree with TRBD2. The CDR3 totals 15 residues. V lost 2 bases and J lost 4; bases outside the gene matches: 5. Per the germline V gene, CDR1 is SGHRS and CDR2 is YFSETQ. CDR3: CASSFLAGVLETQYF. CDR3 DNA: TGCGCCAGCAGCTTCCTAGCGGGAGTTTTAGAGACCCAGTACTTC.

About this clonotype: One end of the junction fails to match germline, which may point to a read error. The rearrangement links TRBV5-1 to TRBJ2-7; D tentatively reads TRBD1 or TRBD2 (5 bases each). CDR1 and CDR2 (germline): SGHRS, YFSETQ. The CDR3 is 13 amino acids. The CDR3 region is CASGLVGGYEQYF. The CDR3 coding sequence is TGCGCCAGCGGCTTGGTTGGGGGCTACGAGCAGTACTTC.

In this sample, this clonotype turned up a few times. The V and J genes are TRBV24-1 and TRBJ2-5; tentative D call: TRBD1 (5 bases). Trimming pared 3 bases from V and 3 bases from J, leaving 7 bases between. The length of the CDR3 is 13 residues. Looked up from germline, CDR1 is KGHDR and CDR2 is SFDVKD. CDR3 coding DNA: TGTGCCACCAGTGATGGGGCTGAAGAGACCCAGTACTTC. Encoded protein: CATSDGAEETQYF.

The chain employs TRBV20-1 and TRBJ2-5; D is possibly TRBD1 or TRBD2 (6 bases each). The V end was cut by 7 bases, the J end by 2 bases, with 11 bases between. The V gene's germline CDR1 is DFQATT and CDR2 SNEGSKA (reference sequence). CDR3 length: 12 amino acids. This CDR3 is CSGGGTQETQYF. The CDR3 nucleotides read TGCAGTGGCGGCGGGACACAAGAGACCCAGTACTTC.

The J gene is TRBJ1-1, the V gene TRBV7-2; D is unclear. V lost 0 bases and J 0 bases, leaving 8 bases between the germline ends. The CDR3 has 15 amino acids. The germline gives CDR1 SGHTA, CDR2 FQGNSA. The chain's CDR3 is CASSLAGKLNTEAFF. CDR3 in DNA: TGTGCCAGCAGCTTAGCAGGGAAATTGAACACTGAAGCTTTCTTT.

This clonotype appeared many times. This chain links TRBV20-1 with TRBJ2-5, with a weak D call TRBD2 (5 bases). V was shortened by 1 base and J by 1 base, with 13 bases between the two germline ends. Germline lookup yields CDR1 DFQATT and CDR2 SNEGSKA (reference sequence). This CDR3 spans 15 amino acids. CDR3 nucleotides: TGCAGTGCTAGAGGACTATTAGATCCCCAAGAGACCCAGTACTTC. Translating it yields CSARGLLDPQETQYF.

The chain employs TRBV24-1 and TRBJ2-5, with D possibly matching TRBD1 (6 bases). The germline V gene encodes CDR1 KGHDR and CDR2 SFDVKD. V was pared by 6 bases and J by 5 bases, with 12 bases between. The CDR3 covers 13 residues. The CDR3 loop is CATSQGTGETQYF. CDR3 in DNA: TGTGCCACCAGTCAGGGGACCGGGGAGACCCAGTACTTC.

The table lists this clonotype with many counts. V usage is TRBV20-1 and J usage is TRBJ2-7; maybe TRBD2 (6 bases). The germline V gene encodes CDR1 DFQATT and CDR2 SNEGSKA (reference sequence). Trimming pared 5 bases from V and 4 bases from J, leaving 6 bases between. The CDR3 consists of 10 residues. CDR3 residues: CSAGRYEQYF. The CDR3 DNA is TGCAGTGCTGGGAGGTACGAGCAGTACTTC.

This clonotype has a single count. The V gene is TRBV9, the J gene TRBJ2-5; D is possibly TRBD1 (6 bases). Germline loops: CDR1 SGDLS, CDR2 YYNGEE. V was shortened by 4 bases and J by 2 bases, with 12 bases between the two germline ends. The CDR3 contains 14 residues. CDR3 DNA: TGTGCCAGCAGCACCGGGACAACACAAGAGACCCAGTACTTC. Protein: CASSTGTTQETQYF.

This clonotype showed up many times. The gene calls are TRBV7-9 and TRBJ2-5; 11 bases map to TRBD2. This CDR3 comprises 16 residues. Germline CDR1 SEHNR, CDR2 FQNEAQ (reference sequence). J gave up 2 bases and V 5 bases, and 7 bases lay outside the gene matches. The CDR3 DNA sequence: TGTGCCAGCAGCCCCTTGACTAGCGGGGCTCAAGAGACCCAGTACTTC. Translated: CASSPLTSGAQETQYF.

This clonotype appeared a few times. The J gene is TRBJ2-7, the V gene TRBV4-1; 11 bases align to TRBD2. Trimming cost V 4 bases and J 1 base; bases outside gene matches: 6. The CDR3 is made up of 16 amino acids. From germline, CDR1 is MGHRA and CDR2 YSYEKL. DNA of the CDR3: TGCGCCAGCAGCCTTGGGCCTAGCGGGGGGTCCTACGAGCAGTACTTC. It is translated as CASSLGPSGGSYEQYF.

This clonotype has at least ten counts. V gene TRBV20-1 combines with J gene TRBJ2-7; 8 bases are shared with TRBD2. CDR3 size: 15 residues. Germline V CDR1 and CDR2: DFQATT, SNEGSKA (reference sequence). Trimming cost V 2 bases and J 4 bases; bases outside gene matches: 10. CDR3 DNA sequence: TGCAGTGCTAGAAGGGATAGCGGGATTGGGTACGAGCAGTACTTC. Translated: CSARRDSGIGYEQYF.

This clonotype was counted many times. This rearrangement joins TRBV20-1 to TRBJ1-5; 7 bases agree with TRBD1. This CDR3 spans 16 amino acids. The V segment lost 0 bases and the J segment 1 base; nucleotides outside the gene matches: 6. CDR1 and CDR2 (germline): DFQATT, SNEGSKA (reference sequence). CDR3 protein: CSARDLRGASNQPQHF. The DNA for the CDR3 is TGCAGTGCTAGAGACCTCAGGGGGGCCAGCAATCAGCCCCAGCATTTT.

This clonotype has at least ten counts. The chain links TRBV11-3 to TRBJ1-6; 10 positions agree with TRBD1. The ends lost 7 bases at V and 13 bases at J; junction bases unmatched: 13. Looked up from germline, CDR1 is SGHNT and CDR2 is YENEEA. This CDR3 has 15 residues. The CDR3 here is CASTLRTGGSGPLHF. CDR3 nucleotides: TGTGCCAGCACCCTAAGGACAGGGGGGAGTGGGCCCCTCCACTTT.

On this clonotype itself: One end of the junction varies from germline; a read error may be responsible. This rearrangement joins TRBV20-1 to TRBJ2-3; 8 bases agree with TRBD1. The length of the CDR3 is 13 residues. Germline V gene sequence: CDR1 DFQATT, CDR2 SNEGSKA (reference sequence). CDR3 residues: CSADRTGSDTQCF. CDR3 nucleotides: TGCAGTGCTGACCGGACAGGGTCAGATACGCAGTGTTTT.

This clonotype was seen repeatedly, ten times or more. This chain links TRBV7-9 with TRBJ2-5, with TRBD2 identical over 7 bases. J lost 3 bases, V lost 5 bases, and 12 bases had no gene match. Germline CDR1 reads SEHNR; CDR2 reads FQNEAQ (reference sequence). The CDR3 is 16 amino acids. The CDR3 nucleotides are TGTGCCAGCAGCGCTCGAATGGGACTATCAAAAGAGACCCAGTACTTC. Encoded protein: CASSARMGLSKETQYF.

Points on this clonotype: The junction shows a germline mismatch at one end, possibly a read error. CDR3 residues: CASSHLRQGPHEQYF. Written as DNA, the CDR3 is TGTGCCAGCAGTCACCTGAGACAGGGTCCCCACGAGCAGTACTTC. The chain employs TRBV10-3 and TRBJ2-7; TRBD1 aligns across 7 bases. The CDR3 consists of 15 residues. Germline CDR1 is ENHRY and CDR2 is SYGVKD.

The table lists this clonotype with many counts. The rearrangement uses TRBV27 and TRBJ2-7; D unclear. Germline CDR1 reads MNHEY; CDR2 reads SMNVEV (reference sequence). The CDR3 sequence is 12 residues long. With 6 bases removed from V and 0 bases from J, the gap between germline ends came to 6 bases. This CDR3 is CASSLPSYEQYF. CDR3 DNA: TGTGCCAGCAGCCTCCCCTCCTACGAGCAGTACTTC.

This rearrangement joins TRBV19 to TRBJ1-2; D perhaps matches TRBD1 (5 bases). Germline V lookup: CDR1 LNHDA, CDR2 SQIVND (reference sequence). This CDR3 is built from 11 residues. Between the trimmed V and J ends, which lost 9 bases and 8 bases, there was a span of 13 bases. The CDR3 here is CASSVRQGYTF. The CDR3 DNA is TGTGCCAGCAGTGTCCGACAGGGCTACACCTTC.

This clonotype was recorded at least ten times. The CDR3 nucleotides are TGTGCCAGCAGTTACGTCGGAGTGCTCGGAGCTAATGAAAAACTGTTTTTT. Amino acid sequence: CASSYVGVLGANEKLFF. The genes are TRBV6-5 and TRBJ1-4, with D hard to call. The germline V and J ends were trimmed by 2 bases and 3 bases, with 16 bases remaining between them. The CDR3 has 17 amino acids. The V gene's germline CDR1 is MNHEY and CDR2 SVGAGI.

The DNA of the CDR3 is TGCAGTGCCAGCAGTCTGAGCTCCTACGAGCAGTACTTC. This sequence encodes CSASSLSSYEQYF. This chain joins TRBV20-1 and TRBJ2-7; D remains unclear. The ends were cut back, 6 bases at V and 0 bases at J, with 12 bases in the middle. The V gene's germline CDR1 is DFQATT and CDR2 SNEGSKA (reference sequence). The CDR3 contains 13 residues.

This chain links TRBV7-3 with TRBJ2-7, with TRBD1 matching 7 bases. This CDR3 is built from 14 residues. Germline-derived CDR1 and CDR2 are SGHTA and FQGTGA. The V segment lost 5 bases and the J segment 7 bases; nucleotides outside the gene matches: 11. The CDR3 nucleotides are TGTGCCAGCAGCCCTGGGACAGCCACCGGGGAGCAGTACTTC. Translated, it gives CASSPGTATGEQYF.

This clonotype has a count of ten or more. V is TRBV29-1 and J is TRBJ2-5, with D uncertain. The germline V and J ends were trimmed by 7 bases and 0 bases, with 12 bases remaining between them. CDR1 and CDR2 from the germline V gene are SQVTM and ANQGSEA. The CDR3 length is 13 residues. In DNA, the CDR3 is TGCAGCGCTTTCAACGCCGACCAAGAGACCCAGTACTTC. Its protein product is CSAFNADQETQYF.

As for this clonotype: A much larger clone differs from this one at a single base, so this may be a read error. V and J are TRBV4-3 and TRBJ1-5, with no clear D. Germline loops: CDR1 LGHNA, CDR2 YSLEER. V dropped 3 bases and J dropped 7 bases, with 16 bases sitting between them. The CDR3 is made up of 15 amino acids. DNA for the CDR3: TGCGCCAGCAGCCATATCGGGCTGGATAGGCAGCCCCAGCATTTT. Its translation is CASSHIGLDRQPQHF.

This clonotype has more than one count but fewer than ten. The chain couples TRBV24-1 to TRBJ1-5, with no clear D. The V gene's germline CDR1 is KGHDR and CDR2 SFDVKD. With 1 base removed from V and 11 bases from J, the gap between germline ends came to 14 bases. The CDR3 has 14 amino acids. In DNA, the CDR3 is TGTGCCACCAGTGATTTTTGGTCTTCAGAGACCCAGCATTTT. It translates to CATSDFWSSETQHF.

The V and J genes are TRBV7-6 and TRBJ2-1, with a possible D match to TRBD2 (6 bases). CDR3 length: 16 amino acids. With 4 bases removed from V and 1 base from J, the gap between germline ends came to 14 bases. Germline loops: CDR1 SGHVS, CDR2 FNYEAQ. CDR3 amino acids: CASSWNSGTSYNEQFF. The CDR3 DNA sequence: TGTGCCAGCAGCTGGAACTCCGGGACTTCCTACAATGAGCAGTTCTTC.

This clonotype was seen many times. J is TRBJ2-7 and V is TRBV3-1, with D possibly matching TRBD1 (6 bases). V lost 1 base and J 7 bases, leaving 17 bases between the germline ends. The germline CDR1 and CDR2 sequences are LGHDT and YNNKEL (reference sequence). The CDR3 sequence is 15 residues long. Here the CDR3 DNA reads TGTGCCAGCAGCCAAGGGACTCAGGGGACCTTGGAGCAGTACTTC. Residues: CASSQGTQGTLEQYF.

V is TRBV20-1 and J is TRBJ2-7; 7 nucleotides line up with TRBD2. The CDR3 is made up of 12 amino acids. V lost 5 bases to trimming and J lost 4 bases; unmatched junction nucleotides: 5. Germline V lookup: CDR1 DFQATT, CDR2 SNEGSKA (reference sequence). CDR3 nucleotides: TGCAGTGCTTGGGGGGGGGAGTACGAGCAGTACTTC. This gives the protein CSAWGGEYEQYF.

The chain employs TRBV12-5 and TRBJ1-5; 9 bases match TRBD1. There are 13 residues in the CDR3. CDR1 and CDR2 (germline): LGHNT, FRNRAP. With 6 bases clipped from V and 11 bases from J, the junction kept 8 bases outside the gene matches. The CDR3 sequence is CASGDRGEETQHF. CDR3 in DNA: TGTGCTAGTGGCGACAGGGGGGAAGAGACCCAGCATTTT.

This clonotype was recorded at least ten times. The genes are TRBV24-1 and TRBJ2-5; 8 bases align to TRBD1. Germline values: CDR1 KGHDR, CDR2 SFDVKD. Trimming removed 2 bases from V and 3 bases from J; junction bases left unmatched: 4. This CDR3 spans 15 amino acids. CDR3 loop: CATSDSWTGKETQYF. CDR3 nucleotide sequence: TGTGCCACCAGTGATTCATGGACAGGGAAAGAGACCCAGTACTTC.